This T cell receptor (beta chain) was observed in a study of cytotoxic CD8 clonotypes in ibrutinib-treated CLL. Study summary: There were roughly twelve relapsed/refractory patients and about 15 treatment-naive patients, and around 17 were IGHV unmutated. Samples showed on average about 240,000 productive templates and roughly 90,000 productive rearrangements. Study findings and constraints: Clonality increased at ibrutinib response and stayed stable in sustained remission. At progression, however, it fell back toward baseline.

The CDR3 is 14 amino acids. Germline loops: CDR1 SQVTM, CDR2 ANQGSEA. With 0 bases removed from V and 7 bases from J, the gap between germline ends came to 13 bases. Regarding this clone: The antigen is undetermined.

The repertoire was sequenced with immunoSEQ multiplex PCR; TCRdb's copy has only in-frame clones and lacks some. The repertoire holds tens of thousands of clones, with 50% to 70% as singletons. The rearrangement joins TRBV29-1 to TRBJ1-5; no reliable D call. The receptor was isolated from a human donor with chronic lymphocytic leukemia. The source material was PBMCs, sampled at disease progression, from a patient treated with ibrutinib. CDR3 protein: CSVEELKSRQPQHF. The CDR3 nucleotides read TGCAGCGTTGAAGAGCTTAAAAGCAGGCAGCCCCAGCATTTT.